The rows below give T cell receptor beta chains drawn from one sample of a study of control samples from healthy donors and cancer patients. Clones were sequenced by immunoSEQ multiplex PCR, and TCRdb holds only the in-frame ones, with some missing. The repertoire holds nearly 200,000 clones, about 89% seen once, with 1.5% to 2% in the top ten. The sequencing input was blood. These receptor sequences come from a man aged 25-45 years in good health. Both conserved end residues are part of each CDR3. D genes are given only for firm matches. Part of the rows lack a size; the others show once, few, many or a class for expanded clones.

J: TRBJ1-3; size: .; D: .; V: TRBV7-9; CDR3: CASSPPIVSGNTIYF; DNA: TGTGCCAGCAGCCCACCGATAGTCTCTGGAAACACCATATATTTT
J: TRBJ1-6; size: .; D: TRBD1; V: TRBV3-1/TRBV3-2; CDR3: CASSSGTGGSIYNSPLHF; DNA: TGTGCCAGCAGTTCAGGGACAGGGGGGTCTATTTATAATTCACCCCTCCACTTT
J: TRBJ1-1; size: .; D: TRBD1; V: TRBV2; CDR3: CASRQGQLNTEAFF; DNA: TGTGCCAGCAGGCAGGGACAGCTGAACACTGAAGCTTTCTTT
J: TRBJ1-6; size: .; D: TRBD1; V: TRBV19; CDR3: CASSRDRGINSPLHF; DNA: TGTGCCAGTAGCCGGGACAGGGGGATTAATTCACCCCTCCACTTT
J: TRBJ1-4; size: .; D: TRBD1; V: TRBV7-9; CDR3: CASRDSLATNEKLFF; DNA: TGTGCCAGCCGGGACAGCCTTGCAACTAATGAAAAACTGTTTTTT
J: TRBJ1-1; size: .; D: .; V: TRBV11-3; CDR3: CASSLVVRRNTEAFF; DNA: TGTGCCAGCAGCTTAGTGGTTCGGAGGAACACTGAAGCTTTCTTT
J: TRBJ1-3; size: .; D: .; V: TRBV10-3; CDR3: CAMRTDGNTIYF; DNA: TGTGCCATGCGGACGGACGGAAACACCATATATTTT
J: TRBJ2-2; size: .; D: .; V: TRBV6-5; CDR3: CASSYLTGELFF; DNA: TGTGCCAGCAGTTACCTCACCGGGGAGCTGTTTTTT
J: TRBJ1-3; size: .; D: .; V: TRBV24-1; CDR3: CATSDSFSGNTIYF; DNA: TGTGCCACCAGTGATTCTTTCTCTGGAAACACCATATATTTT
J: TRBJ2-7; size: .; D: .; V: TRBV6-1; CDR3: CASSEGPPQDPYEQYF; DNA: TGTGCCAGCAGTGAAGGGCCACCCCAAGACCCCTACGAGCAGTACTTC
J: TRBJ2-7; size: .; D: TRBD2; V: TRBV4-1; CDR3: CASSQDTSGVYEQYF; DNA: TGCGCCAGCAGCCAAGATACTAGCGGGGTCTACGAGCAGTACTTC
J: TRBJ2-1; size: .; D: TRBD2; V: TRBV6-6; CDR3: CASSPVSGGETYNEQFF; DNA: TGTGCCAGCAGTCCCGTTAGCGGGGGGGAGACCTACAATGAGCAGTTCTTC
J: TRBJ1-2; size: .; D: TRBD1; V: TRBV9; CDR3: CASSFGQGANYGYTF; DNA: TGTGCCAGCAGCTTTGGACAGGGGGCTAACTATGGCTACACCTTC
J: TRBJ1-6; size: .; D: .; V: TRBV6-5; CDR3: CASSRDLYNSPLHF; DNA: TGTGCCAGCAGCCGGGACCTTTATAATTCACCCCTCCACTTT
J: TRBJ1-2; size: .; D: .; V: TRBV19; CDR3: CASSIDLSSGSGYTF; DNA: TGTGCCAGTAGTATAGATCTGTCGTCAGGGAGTGGCTACACCTTC
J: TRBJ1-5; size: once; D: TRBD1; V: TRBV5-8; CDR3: CASSHRDRGPQPQHF; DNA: TGTGCCAGCAGCCACCGGGACAGGGGACCTCAGCCCCAGCATTTT
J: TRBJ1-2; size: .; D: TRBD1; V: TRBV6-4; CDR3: CASSLLAGTGYGYTF; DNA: TGTGCCAGCAGCCTACTCGCCGGGACAGGGTATGGCTACACCTTC
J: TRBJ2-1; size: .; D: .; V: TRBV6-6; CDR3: CASSAGNHNEQFF; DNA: TGTGCCAGCTCAGCAGGGAATCACAATGAGCAGTTCTTC
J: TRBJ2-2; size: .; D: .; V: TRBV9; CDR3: CASSVAGHQPGELFF; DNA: TGTGCCAGCAGCGTAGCGGGGCACCAGCCAGGGGAGCTGTTTTTT
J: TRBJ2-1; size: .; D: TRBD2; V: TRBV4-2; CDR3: CASRGGSNEQFF; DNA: TGTGCCAGCCGGGGGGGATCAAATGAGCAGTTCTTC
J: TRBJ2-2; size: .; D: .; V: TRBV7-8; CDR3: CASSLRSVTNTGELFF; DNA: TGTGCCAGCAGCCTCAGGAGCGTTACGAACACCGGGGAGCTGTTTTTT
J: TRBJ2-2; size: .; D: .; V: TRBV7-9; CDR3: CASSPLGGTGELFF; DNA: TGTGCCAGCAGCCCCTTGGGGGGCACCGGGGAGCTGTTTTTT
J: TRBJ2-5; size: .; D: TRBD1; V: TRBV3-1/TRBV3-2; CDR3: CASSQAGTGPQETQYF; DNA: TGTGCCAGCAGCCAAGCCGGGACAGGACCCCAAGAGACCCAGTACTTC
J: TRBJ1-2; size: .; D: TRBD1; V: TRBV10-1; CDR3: CASSSGTGVSDYTF; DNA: TGCGCCAGCAGCTCCGGGACAGGGGTTAGCGACTACACCTTC
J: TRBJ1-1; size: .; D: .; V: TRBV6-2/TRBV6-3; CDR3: CASSYSTTERLRTEAFF; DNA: TGTGCCAGCAGTTACTCGACCACGGAAAGGTTGAGAACTGAAGCTTTCTTT
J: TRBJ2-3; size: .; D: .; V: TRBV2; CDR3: CASSANTQYF; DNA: TGTGCCAGCAGTGCTAATACGCAGTATTTT
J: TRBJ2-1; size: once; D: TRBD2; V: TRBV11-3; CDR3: CASSPGTSGDEQFF; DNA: TGTGCCAGCAGCCCCGGGACTAGCGGAGATGAGCAGTTCTTC
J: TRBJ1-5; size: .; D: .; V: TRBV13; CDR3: CASSESNQPQHF; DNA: TGTGCCAGCAGCGAAAGCAATCAGCCCCAGCATTTT
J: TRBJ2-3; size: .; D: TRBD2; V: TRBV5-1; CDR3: CASSVAGGPDTQYF; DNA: TGCGCCAGCAGCGTAGCGGGGGGTCCAGATACGCAGTATTTT
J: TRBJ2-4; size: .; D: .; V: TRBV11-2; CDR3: CASSSLRADIQYF; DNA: TGTGCCAGCAGCTCCCTTAGGGCGGACATTCAGTACTTC
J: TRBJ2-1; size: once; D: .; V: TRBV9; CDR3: CASSVAGFSYNEQFF; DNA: TGTGCCAGCAGCGTAGCCGGGTTCTCCTACAATGAGCAGTTCTTC
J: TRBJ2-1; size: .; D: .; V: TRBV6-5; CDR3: CASSPPARRDEQFF; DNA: TGTGCCAGCAGCCCCCCCGCTAGACGGGATGAGCAGTTCTTC
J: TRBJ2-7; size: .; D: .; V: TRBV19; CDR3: CASSPGQPYEQYF; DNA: TGTGCCAGTAGTCCAGGACAGCCCTACGAGCAGTACTTC
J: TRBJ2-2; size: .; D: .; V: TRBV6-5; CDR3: CASREGPGNTGELFF; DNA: TGTGCCAGCAGGGAGGGCCCAGGAAACACCGGGGAGCTGTTTTTT
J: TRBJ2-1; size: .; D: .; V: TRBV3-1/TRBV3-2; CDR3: CASSQTGGPSTYNEQFF; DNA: TGTGCCAGCAGCCAGACCGGGGGGCCCTCAACCTACAATGAGCAGTTCTTC
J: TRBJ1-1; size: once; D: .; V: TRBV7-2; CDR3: CASSLASVGAANTEAFF; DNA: TGTGCCAGCAGCTTAGCGTCCGTGGGGGCCGCGAACACTGAAGCTTTCTTT
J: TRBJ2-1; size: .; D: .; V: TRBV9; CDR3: CASSGGGPQFF; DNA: TGTGCCAGCAGCGGGGGGGGCCCTCAGTTCTTC
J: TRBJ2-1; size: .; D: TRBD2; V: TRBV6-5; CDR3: CASSQGTSLGNEQFF; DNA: TGTGCCAGCAGCCAGGGGACTAGCCTAGGGAATGAGCAGTTCTTC
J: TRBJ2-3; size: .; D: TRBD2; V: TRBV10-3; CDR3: CAISIAGGRSTDTQYF; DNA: TGTGCCATCAGTATAGCGGGGGGGAGGAGCACAGATACGCAGTATTTT
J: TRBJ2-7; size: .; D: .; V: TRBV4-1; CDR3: CASSQGLPGTRSYEQYF; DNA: TGCGCCAGCAGCCAAGGTTTACCCGGGACTCGCTCCTACGAGCAGTACTTC
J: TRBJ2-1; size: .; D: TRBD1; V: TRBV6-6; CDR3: CASSYSQGQGVF; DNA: TGTGCCAGCAGTTACTCACAGGGACAGGGGGTCTTC
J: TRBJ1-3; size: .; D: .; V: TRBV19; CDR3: CASSTSLTGIEGDTIYF; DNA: TGTGCCAGTAGTACCTCCTTGACCGGGATTGAGGGAGACACCATATATTTT
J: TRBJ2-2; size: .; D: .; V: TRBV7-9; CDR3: CASSWGLGELFF; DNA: TGTGCCAGCAGCTGGGGTTTAGGGGAGCTGTTTTTT
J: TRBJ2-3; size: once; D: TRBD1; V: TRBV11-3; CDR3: CASSLGQGALDTQYF; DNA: TGTGCCAGCAGCTTAGGACAGGGGGCCTTAGATACGCAGTATTTT
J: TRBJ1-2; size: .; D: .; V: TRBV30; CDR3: CAWRGGVLATAF; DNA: TGTGCCTGGCGTGGGGGGGTCCTTGCGACAGCCTTC
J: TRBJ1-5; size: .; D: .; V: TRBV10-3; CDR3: CAISESAGVVNQPQHF; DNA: TGTGCCATCAGTGAGTCTGCAGGGGTAGTCAATCAGCCCCAGCATTTT
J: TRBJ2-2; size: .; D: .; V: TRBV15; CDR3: CATSRGGLRRAVFF; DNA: TGTGCCACCAGCAGAGGGGGGCTAAGACGGGCGGTGTTTTTT
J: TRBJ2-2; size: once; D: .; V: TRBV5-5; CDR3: CASVQASSLNTGELFF; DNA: TGTGCCAGCGTACAGGCCAGCTCGCTAAACACCGGGGAGCTGTTTTTT
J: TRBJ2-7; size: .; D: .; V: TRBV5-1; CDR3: CASSLTGRDEQYF; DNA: TGCGCCAGCAGCCTAACAGGGCGCGACGAGCAGTACTTC
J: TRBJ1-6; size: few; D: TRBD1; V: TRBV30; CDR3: CAWSRTGGNSPLHF; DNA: TGTGCCTGGAGTCGGACAGGGGGTAATTCACCCCTCCACTTT
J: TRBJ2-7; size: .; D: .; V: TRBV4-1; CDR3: CASSQVQTESYEQYF; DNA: TGCGCCAGCAGCCAGGTTCAGACGGAGTCCTACGAGCAGTACTTC
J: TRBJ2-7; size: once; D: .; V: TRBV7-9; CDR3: CASSFSGARGEQYF; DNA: TGTGCCAGCAGCTTCTCCGGGGCCAGGGGCGAGCAGTACTTC
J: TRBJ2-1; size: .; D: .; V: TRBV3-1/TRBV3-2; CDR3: CASSQDMNNEQFF; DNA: TGTGCCAGCAGCCAAGATATGAACAATGAGCAGTTCTTC